What follows are 10 T cell receptor beta chains derived from one specimen sequenced in a study of Ad26.COV2.S vaccination and SARS-CoV-2 variants (dated by TCRdb to about 2021). What the treatment or condition label conveys for this sample: over 15 received Ad26.COV2.S at low or high dose, single or two shots; roughly 5 received placebo; per-sample allocation not given. For vaccine and placebo recipients, the sequenced repertoires came from samples collected on day 63 after the first injection. Library method: the immunoSEQ multiplex PCR assay. The source is immuneACCESS, and TCRdb retained only in-frame sequences with V and J called. Part of the clones is not carried over; for the studies checked, unresolved V genes explain less than half of this, and the remainder is unexplained. The sample table shows some 390,000 clones, and approximately 90% are seen once. Around 1.9% of the sample is held by the ten biggest clonotypes.

The sequences come from peripheral blood, collected in a trial of Ad26.COV2.S vaccine versus placebo. These receptors all stem from a person between 18 and 60 years old who received the Ad26.COV2.S COVID-19 vaccine or a placebo.

This chain links TRBV7-2 with TRBJ2-7; 11 bases agree with TRBD2. The trim removed 5 bases at V and 5 bases at J, leaving 8 bases unmatched. Per the germline V gene, CDR1 is SGHTA and CDR2 is FQGNSA. This CDR3 comprises 15 residues. The CDR3, as DNA: TGTGCCAGCAGCCGGTTAGCGGGAGGGCCCCACGAGCAGTACTTC. Amino acids: CASSRLAGGPHEQYF.

This rearrangement joins TRBV4-1 to TRBJ2-2; tentatively, D is TRBD2 (5 bases). CDR3 size: 18 residues. Germline CDR1 is MGHRA and CDR2 is YSYEKL. The V end lost 1 base, the J end lost 1 base, and 16 bases lay between the germline ends. This chain's CDR3 is CASSQVAAGLLNTGELFF. CDR3 nucleotides: TGCGCCAGCAGCCAAGTGGCTGCGGGTCTCCTGAACACCGGGGAGCTGTTTTTT.

The V and J genes are TRBV19 and TRBJ2-5, with D possibly TRBD1 on 5 matching bases. CDR3 length: 14 residues. V shed 5 bases and J shed 1 base, with 11 bases lying between them. In germline, CDR1 is LNHDA, CDR2 SQIVND (reference sequence). CDR3 sequence reads: CASSPTVSQETQYF. The CDR3 nucleotides read TGTGCCAGTAGTCCGACAGTTAGCCAAGAGACCCAGTACTTC.

The V call is TRBV27, the J call TRBJ2-7; unclear D gene. Germline CDR1 and CDR2: MNHEY and SMNVEV (reference sequence). Trimming shortened V by 2 bases and J by 2 bases, and 10 bases separated the two germline ends. The CDR3 is 14 amino acids. In DNA form, the CDR3 reads TGTGCCAGCAGTTTAAGGTACTCGACCTACGAGCAGTACTTC. Translated: CASSLRYSTYEQYF.

Only one count was recorded for this clone. V and J are TRBV9 and TRBJ1-5; no reliable D call. CDR1 and CDR2 from the germline V gene are SGDLS and YYNGEE. The CDR3 consists of 15 residues. V shed 0 bases and J shed 3 bases, with 10 bases lying between them. CDR3 residues: CASSVDGQNNQPQHF. The CDR3 bases are TGTGCCAGCAGCGTAGATGGGCAGAACAATCAGCCCCAGCATTTT.

This clone is a singleton in its sample. The chain has TRBV3-1 (or the pseudogene TRBV3-2) and TRBJ2-1, with D uncertain. The ends were cut back, 0 bases at V and 5 bases at J, with 11 bases in the middle. From germline, CDR1 is LGHDT and CDR2 YNNKEL (reference sequence). This CDR3 is 15 amino acids long. The CDR3: CASSQEFTANNEQFF. CDR3 nucleotide sequence: TGTGCCAGCAGCCAAGAGTTTACGGCGAACAATGAGCAGTTCTTC.

CDR3 DNA: TGTGCCAGTAGTATGATTACAGGGTCTGGGGCCAACGTCCTGACTTTC. This encodes CASSMITGSGANVLTF. J is TRBJ2-6 and V is TRBV19; weak D call: TRBD1 (6 bases). CDR3 length: 16 residues. Germline V gene data show CDR1 as LNHDA and CDR2 as SQIVND (reference sequence). Trimming cost V 3 bases and J 1 base, with 10 bases left between them.

The genes are TRBV7-9 and TRBJ1-1; 10 bases map to TRBD1. V shed 5 bases, J shed 3 bases, and the junction held 3 bases outside the gene matches. There are 14 residues in the CDR3. Germline CDR1 reads SEHNR; CDR2 reads FQNEAQ (reference sequence). CDR3 nucleotide sequence: TGTGCCAGCAGCATAGACAGGGGGCACACTGAAGCTTTCTTT. As protein: CASSIDRGHTEAFF.

The chain carries TRBV7-9 and TRBJ2-2, with 10 nucleotides matching TRBD2. The CDR3 sequence is 15 residues long. With 3 bases clipped from V and 4 bases from J, the junction kept 2 bases outside the gene matches. CDR1 is SEHNR, CDR2 FQNEAQ, per germline (reference sequence). Here the CDR3 reads CASSLGLASTGELFF. CDR3 nucleotides: TGTGCCAGCAGCTTGGGACTAGCGAGCACCGGGGAGCTGTTTTTT.

CDR3 sequence: CASSLAGFGTDTQYF. In DNA, the CDR3 is TGTGCCAGCAGCTTAGCAGGGTTCGGCACAGATACGCAGTATTTT. The genes are TRBV7-2 and TRBJ2-3; unclear D gene. Trimming left V 0 bases short and J 1 base short, with 8 bases between. The CDR3 sequence is 15 residues long. Germline-derived CDR1 and CDR2 are SGHTA and FQGNSA. The full variable domain, rest sourced from reference TRBV7-2 and TRBJ2-3, is GAGVSQSPSNKVTEKGKDVELRCDPISGHTALYWYRQSLGQGLEFLIYFQGNSAPDKSGLPSDRFSAERTGGSVSTLTIQRTQQEDSAVYLCASSLAGFGTDTQYFGPGTRLTVL.